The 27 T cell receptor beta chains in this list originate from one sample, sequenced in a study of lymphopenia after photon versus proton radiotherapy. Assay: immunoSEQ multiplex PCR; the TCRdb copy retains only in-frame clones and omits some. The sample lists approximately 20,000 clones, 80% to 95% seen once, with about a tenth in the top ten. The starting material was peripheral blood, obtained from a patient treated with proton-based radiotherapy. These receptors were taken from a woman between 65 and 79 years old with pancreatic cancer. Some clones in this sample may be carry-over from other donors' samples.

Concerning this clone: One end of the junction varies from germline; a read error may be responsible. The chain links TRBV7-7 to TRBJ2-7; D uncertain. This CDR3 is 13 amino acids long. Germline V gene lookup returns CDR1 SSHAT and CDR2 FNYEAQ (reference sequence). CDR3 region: CASSQFDNYEQYF. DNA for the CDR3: TGTGCTAGCAGCCAATTTGACAACTACGAGCAGTACTTC.

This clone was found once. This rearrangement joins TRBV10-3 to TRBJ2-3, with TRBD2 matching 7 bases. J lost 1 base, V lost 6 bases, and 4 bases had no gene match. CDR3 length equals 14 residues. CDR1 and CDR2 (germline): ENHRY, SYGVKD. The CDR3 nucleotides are TGTGCCATCAGCATAGGACTAGGCACAGATACGCAGTATTTT. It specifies CAISIGLGTDTQYF.

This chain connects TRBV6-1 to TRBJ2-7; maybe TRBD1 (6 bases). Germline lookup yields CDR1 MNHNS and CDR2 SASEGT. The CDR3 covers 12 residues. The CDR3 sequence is CASSEAGRTVFV. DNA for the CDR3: TGTGCCAGCAGTGAAGCCGGACGGACAGTTTTCGTC.

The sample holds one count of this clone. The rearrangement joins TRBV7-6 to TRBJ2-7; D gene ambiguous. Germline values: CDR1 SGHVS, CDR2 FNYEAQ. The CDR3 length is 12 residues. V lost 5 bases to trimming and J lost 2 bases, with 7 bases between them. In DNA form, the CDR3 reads TGTGCCAGCAGCAGTCAGACCTACGAGCAGTACTTC. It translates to CASSSQTYEQYF.

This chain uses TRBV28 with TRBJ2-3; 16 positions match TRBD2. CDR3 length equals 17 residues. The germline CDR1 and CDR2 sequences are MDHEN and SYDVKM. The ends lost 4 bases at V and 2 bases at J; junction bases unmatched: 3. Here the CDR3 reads CASSSGTSGRATDTQYF. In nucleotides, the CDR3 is TGTGCCAGCAGTTCCGGGACTAGCGGGAGGGCCACAGATACGCAGTATTTT.

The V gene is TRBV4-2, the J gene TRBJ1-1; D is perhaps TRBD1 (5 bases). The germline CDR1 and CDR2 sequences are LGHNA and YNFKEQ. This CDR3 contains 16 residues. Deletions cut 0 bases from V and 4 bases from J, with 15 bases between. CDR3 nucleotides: TGTGCCAGCAGCCAAGAACTGAGGCAGGGTCCCACTGAAGCTTTCTTT. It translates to CASSQELRQGPTEAFF.

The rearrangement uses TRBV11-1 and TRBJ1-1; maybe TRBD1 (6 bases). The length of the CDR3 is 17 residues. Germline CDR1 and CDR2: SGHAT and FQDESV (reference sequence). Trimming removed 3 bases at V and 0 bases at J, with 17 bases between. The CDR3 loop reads CASSFSGGGDMNTEAFF. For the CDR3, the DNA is TGTGCCAGCAGCTTTTCGGGGGGCGGTGATATGAACACTGAAGCTTTCTTT. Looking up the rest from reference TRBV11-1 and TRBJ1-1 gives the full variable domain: EAEVAQSPRYKITEKSQAVAFWCDPISGHATLYWYRQILGQGPELLVQFQDESVVDDSQLPKDRFSAERLKGVDSTLKIQPAELGDSAMYLCASSFSGGGDMNTEAFFGQGTRLTVV.

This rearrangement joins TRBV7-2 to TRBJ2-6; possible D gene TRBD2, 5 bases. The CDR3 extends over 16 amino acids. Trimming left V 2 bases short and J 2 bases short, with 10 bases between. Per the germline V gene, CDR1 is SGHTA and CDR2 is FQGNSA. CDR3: CASSLTGYAGANVLTF. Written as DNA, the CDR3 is TGTGCCAGCAGCTTAACGGGGTATGCTGGGGCCAACGTCCTGACTTTC.

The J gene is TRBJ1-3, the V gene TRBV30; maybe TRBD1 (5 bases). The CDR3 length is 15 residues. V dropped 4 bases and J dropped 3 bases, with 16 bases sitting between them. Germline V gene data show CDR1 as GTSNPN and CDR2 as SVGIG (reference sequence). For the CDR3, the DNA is TGTGCCTGGAATATTTTTGGGGGTTTTGGAAACACCATATATTTT. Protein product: CAWNIFGGFGNTIYF.

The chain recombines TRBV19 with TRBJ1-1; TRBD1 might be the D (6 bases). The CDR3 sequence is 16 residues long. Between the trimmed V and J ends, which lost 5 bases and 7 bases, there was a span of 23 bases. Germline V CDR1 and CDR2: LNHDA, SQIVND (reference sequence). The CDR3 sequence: CASSLTLHREGGEAFF. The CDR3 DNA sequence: TGTGCCAGTAGTCTAACACTCCACAGGGAAGGCGGTGAAGCTTTCTTT.

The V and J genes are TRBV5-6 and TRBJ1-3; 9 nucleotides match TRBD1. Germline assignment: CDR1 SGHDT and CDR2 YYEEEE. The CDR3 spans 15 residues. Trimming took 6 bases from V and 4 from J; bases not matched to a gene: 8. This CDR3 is CASKLAGTGGNTIYF. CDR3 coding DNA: TGTGCCAGCAAGCTTGCCGGGACAGGGGGAAACACCATATATTTT.

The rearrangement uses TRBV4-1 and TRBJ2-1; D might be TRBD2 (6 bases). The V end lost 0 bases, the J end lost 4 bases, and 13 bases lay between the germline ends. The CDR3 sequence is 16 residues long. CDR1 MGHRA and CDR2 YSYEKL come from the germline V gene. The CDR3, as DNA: TGCGCCAGCAGCCAAGAGCGAGCTAGCGTATACAATGAGCAGTTCTTC. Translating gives CASSQERASVYNEQFF.

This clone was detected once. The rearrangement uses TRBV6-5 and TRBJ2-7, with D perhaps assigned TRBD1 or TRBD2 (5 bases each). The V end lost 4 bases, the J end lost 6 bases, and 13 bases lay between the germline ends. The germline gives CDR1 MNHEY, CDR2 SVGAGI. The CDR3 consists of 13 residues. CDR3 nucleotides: TGTGCCAGCAGTTGGGACGGATCTGGCGAGCAGTACTTC. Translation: CASSWDGSGEQYF.

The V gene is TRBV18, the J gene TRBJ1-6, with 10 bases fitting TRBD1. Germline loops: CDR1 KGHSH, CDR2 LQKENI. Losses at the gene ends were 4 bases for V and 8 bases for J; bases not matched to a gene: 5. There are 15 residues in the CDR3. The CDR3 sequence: CASSLGTGVDSPLHF. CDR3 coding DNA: TGTGCCAGCTCACTGGGGACAGGGGTGGATTCACCCCTCCACTTT.

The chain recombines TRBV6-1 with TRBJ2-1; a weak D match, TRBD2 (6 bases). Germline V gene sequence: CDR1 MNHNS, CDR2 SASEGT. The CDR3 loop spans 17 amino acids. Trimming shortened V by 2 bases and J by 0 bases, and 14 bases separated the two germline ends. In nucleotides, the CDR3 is TGTGCCAGCAGTGAAAACGGAGGGACCTACTCCTACAATGAGCAGTTCTTC. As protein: CASSENGGTYSYNEQFF.

CDR3 amino acids: CASSQMDTQYF. CDR3 bases: TGCGCCAGCAGCCAGATGGATACGCAGTATTTT. The chain combines TRBV10-2 with TRBJ2-3; D is unclear. The CDR3 has 11 residues. Deletions cut 6 bases from V and 6 bases from J, with 7 bases between. CDR1 and CDR2 from the germline V gene are WSHSY and SAAADI.

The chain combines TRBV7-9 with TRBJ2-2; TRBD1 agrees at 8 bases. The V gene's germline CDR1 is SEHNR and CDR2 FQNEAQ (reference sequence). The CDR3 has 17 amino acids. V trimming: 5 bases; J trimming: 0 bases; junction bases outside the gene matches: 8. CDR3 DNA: TGTGCCAGCAGCACTTTGTCGACAGGGGCGAACACCGGGGAGCTGTTTTTT. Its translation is CASSTLSTGANTGELFF. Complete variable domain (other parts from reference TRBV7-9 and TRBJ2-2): DTGVSQNPRHKITKRGQNVTFRCDPISEHNRLYWYRQTLGQGPEFLTYFQNEAQLEKSRLLSDRFSAERPKGSFSTLEIQRTEQGDSAMYLCASSTLSTGANTGELFFGEGSRLTVL.

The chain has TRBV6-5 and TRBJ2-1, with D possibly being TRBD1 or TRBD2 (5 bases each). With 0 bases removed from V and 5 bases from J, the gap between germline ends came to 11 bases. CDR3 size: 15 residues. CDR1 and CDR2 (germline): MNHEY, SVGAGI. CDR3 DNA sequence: TGTGCCAGCAGTTACTCGATGGGACGGAACAATGAGCAGTTCTTC. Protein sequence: CASSYSMGRNNEQFF.

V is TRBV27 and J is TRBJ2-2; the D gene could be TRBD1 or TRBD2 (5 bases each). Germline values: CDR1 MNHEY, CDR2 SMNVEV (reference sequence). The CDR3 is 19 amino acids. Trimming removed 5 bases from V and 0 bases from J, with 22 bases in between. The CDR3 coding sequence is TGTGCCAGCAGTCTTATTATTTGGGGGTTTTATACGAACACCGGGGAGCTGTTTTTT. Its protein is CASSLIIWGFYTNTGELFF.

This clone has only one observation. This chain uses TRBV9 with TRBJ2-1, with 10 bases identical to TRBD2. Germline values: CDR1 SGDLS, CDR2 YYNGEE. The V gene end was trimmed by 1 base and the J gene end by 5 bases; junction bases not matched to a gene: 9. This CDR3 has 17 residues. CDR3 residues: CASSVLAGGPMNNEQFF. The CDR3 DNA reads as TGTGCCAGCAGCGTATTAGCGGGAGGTCCAATGAACAATGAGCAGTTCTTC.

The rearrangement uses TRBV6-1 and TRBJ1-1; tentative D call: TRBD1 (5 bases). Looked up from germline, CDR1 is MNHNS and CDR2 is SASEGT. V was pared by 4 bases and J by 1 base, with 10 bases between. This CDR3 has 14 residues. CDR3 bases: TGTGCCAGCAGTGTGGGGACGGGGAACACTGAAGCTTTCTTT. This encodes CASSVGTGNTEAFF.

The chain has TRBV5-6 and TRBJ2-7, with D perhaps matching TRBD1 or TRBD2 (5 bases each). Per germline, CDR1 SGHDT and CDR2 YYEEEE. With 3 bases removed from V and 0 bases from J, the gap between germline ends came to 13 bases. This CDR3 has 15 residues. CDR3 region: CASSSYRDVSYEQYF. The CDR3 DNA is TGTGCCAGCAGCTCTTACCGGGACGTCTCCTACGAGCAGTACTTC.

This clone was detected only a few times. The CDR3 protein is CASRSQGQPQHF. In DNA, the CDR3 is TGTGCCAGCAGGAGTCAGGGTCAGCCCCAGCATTTT. This chain uses TRBV28 with TRBJ1-5; a weak D match, TRBD1 (5 bases). CDR1 and CDR2 from the germline V gene are MDHEN and SYDVKM. Trimming took off 6 bases at V and 6 bases at J, with 9 bases between the two ends. CDR3 length: 12 amino acids.

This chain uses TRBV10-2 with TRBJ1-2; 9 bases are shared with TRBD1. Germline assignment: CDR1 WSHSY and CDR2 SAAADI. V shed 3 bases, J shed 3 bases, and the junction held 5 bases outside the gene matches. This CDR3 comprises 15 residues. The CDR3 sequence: CASSDRTGAYYGYTF. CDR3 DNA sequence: TGCGCCAGCAGTGATCGGACAGGGGCCTACTATGGCTACACCTTC.

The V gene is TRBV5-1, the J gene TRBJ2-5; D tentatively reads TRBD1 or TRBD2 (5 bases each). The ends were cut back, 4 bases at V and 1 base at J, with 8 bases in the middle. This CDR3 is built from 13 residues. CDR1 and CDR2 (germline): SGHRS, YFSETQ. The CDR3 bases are TGCGCCAGCAGCCGGGACGGCCAAGAGACCCAGTACTTC. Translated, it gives CASSRDGQETQYF.

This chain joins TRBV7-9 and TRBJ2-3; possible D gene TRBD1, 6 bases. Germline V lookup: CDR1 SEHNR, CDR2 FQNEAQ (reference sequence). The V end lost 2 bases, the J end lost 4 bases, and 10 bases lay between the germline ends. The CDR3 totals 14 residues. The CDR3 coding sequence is TGTGCCAGCAGCTTAAGGCAGGGGCCAGATACGCAGTATTTT. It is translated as CASSLRQGPDTQYF.

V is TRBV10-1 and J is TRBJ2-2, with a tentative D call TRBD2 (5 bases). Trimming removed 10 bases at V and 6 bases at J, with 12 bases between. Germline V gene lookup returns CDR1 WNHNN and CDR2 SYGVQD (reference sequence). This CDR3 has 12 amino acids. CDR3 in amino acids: CATGEGPGELFF. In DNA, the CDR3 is TGCGCCACCGGGGAAGGCCCCGGGGAGCTGTTTTTT.